A single sample gave rise to the 10 T cell receptor beta chains below, sequenced in a study of control samples from healthy donors and cancer patients. Data came from immunoSEQ multiplex PCR; TCRdb stores just in-frame clones and leaves some out. This table has some 150,000 clones, 75% to 95% appearing once. The material sequenced was blood. These receptors were obtained from a man aged 25-45 years in good health.

The genes are TRBV7-3 and TRBJ2-3, with 7 bases identical to TRBD2. The CDR3 is 16 amino acids. The germline V gene encodes CDR1 SGHTA and CDR2 FQGTGA. With 2 bases clipped from V and 2 bases from J, the junction kept 7 bases outside the gene matches. The CDR3: CASSLRGGGNTDTQYF. Written as DNA, the CDR3 is TGTGCCAGCAGCTTACGGGGCGGGGGTAACACAGATACGCAGTATTTT. The full variable domain, with the rest looked up from reference TRBV7-3 and TRBJ2-3, is GAGVSQTPSNKVTEKGKYVELRCDPISGHTALYWYRQSLGQGPEFLIYFQGTGAADDSGLPNDRFFAVRPEGSVSTLKIQRTERGDSAVYLCASSLRGGGNTDTQYFGPGTRLTVL.

The chain couples TRBV18 to TRBJ2-2, with D hard to call. This CDR3 has 14 amino acids. Germline V CDR1 and CDR2: KGHSH, LQKENI. V was cut by 3 bases and J by 0 bases, with 5 bases left in between. CDR3 amino acids: CASSPFSNTGELFF. The CDR3 nucleotides are TGTGCCAGCTCACCGTTCTCGAACACCGGGGAGCTGTTTTTT.

V and J are TRBV27 and TRBJ2-7, with TRBD2 as a possible D gene (5 bases). The CDR3 length is 13 residues. V lost 2 bases and J lost 7, with 12 bases in between. Germline V gene data show CDR1 as MNHEY and CDR2 as SMNVEV (reference sequence). The CDR3 sequence is CASSLNVASEQYF. The CDR3 region has the DNA TGTGCCAGCAGTTTAAATGTAGCGAGTGAGCAGTACTTC.

The gene calls are TRBV6-5 and TRBJ1-2; D perhaps matches TRBD1 (5 bases). Germline-derived CDR1 and CDR2 are MNHEY and SVGAGI. The CDR3 has 16 amino acids. V lost 4 bases and J 5 bases, leaving 20 bases between the germline ends. The DNA for the CDR3 is TGTGCCAGCAGTTCGTCCCGACAGCAAGGGGCTTATGGCTACACCTTC. Its protein product is CASSSSRQQGAYGYTF.

Points on this clone: At one of its ends the junction is not consistent with the germline gene, which may arise from a read error. CDR3 sequence: CASSYSVKIENF. DNA for the CDR3: TGTGCCAGCAGTTACTCTGTAAAAATCGAGAACTTC. The chain links TRBV6-2 or TRBV6-3 to TRBJ2-5, with D uncertain. This CDR3 comprises 12 residues. Germline V gene data show CDR1 as MNHEY and CDR2 as SVGEGT.

The V gene is TRBV19, the J gene TRBJ1-2; D might be TRBD1 (5 bases). This CDR3 spans 15 amino acids. Germline-derived CDR1 and CDR2 are LNHDA and SQIVND (reference sequence). The germline V and J ends were trimmed by 4 bases and 0 bases, with 12 bases remaining between them. CDR3 nucleotide sequence: TGTGCCAGTAGTACAACCGGGACGGCTAACTATGGCTACACCTTC. Protein: CASSTTGTANYGYTF.

The gene calls are TRBV2 and TRBJ1-2; D is possibly TRBD1 (5 bases). V lost 2 bases to trimming and J lost 2 bases, with 9 bases between them. The germline CDR1 and CDR2 sequences are SNHLY and FYNNEI. CDR3 length: 14 residues. CDR3 loop: CASSETRDNYGYTF. In DNA form, the CDR3 reads TGTGCCAGCAGTGAAACCCGGGACAACTATGGCTACACCTTC.

The chain recombines TRBV15 with TRBJ1-5, with TRBD1 identical over 10 bases. The V gene's germline CDR1 is LNHNV and CDR2 YYDKDF (reference sequence). J lost 6 bases, V lost 5 bases, and 7 bases had no gene match. The CDR3 contains 15 residues. CDR3 residues: CATSSTGTGVQPQHF. The DNA for the CDR3 is TGTGCCACCAGCTCGACCGGGACAGGGGTTCAGCCCCAGCATTTT.

The CDR3, as DNA: TGTGCCACCAGTGAGGGCAGGGGCTACGAGCAGTACTTC. This codes for CATSEGRGYEQYF. The rearrangement uses TRBV24-1 and TRBJ2-7; the D gene is possibly TRBD1 (6 bases). The V gene's germline CDR1 is KGHDR and CDR2 SFDVKD. The ends were cut back, 4 bases at V and 3 bases at J, with 9 bases in the middle. The CDR3 length is 13 residues.

This clone was picked up one time. The chain is built from TRBV28 and TRBJ1-1; D gene uncertain. Trimming removed 7 bases from V and 2 bases from J, with 11 bases in between. This CDR3 has 13 amino acids. Germline CDR1 is MDHEN and CDR2 is SYDVKM. CDR3 protein: CASNGLLNTEAFF. The CDR3 region has the DNA TGTGCCAGCAATGGTCTGCTAAACACTGAAGCTTTCTTT.